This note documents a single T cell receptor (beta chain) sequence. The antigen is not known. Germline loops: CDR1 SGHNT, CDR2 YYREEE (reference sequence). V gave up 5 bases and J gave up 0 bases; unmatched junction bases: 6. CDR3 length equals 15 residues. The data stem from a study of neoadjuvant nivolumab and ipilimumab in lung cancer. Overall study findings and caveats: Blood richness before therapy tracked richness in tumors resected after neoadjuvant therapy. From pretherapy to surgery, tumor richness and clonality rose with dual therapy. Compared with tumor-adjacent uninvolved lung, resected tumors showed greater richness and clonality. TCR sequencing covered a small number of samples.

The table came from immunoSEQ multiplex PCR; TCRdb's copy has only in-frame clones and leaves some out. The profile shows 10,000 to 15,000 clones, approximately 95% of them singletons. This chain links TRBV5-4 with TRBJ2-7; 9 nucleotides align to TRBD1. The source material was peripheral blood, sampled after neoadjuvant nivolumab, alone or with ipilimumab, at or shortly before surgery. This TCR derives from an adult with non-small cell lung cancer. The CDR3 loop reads CASSFGQGFSYEQYF. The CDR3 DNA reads TGTGCCAGCAGTTTTGGACAGGGGTTCTCCTACGAGCAGTACTTC.